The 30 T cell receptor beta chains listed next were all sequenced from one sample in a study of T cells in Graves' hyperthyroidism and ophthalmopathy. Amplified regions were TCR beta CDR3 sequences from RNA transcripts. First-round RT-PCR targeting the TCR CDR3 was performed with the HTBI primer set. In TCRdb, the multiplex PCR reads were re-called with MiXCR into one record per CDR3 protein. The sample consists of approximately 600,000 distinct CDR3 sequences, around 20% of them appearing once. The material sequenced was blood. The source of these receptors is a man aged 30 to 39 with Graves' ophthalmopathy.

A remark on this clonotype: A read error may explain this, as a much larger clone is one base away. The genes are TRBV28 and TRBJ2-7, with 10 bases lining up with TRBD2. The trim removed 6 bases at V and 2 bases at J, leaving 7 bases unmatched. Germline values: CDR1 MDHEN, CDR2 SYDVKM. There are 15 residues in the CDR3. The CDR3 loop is CASRTGLAFPYEQYF. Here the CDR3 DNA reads TGTGCCAGCAGAACGGGACTAGCGTTCCCCTACGAGCAGTACTTC. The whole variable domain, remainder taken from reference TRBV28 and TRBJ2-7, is DVKVTQSSRYLVKRTGEKVFLECVQDMDHENMFWYRQDPGLGLRLIYFSYDVKMKEKGDIPEGYSVSREKKERFSLILESASTNQTSMYLCASRTGLAFPYEQYFGPGTRLTVT.

The chain's CDR3 is CSARETSLGSSYNEQFF. The CDR3, as DNA: TGCAGTGCTAGGGAGACTAGCCTCGGAAGCTCCTACAATGAGCAGTTCTTC. V is TRBV20-1 and J is TRBJ2-1; 7 bases align to TRBD2. This CDR3 comprises 17 residues. The ends lost 3 bases at V and 0 bases at J; junction bases unmatched: 11. The germline V gene encodes CDR1 DFQATT and CDR2 SNEGSKA (reference sequence).

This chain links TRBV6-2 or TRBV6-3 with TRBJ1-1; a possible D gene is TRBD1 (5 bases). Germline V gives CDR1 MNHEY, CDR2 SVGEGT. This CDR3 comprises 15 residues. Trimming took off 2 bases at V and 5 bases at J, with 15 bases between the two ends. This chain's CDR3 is CASSYRRGGGTEAFF. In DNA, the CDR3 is TGTGCCAGCAGTTACCGCCGGGGGGGGGGGACTGAAGCTTTCTTT.

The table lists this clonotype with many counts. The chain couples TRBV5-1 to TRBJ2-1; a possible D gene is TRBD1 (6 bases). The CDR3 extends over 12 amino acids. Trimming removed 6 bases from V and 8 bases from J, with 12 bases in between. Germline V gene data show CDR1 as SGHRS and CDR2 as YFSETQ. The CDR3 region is CASKQGNYEQFF. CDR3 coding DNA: TGCGCCAGCAAACAGGGTAACTATGAGCAGTTCTTC.

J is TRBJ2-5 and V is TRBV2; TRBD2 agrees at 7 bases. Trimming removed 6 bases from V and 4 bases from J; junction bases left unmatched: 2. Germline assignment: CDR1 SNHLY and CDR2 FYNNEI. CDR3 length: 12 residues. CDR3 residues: CASRGEGETQYF. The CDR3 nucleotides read TGTGCCAGCAGAGGGGAGGGAGAGACCCAGTACTTC.

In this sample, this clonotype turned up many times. CDR3: CASSPGDNEQFF. The DNA for the CDR3 is TGCGCCAGCAGCCCAGGGGACAATGAGCAGTTCTTC. The gene calls are TRBV5-1 and TRBJ2-1; TRBD1 might be the D (6 bases). Looked up from germline, CDR1 is SGHRS and CDR2 is YFSETQ. The CDR3 spans 12 residues. V lost 4 bases, J lost 5 bases, and 7 bases lay in between. Using reference TRBV5-1 and TRBJ2-1 for the parts outside the CDR3, the full variable domain is KAGVTQTPRYLIKTRGQQVTLSCSPISGHRSVSWYQQTPGQGLQFLFEYFSETQRNKGNFPGRFSGRQFSNSRSEMNVSTLELGDSALYLCASSPGDNEQFFGPGTRLTVL.

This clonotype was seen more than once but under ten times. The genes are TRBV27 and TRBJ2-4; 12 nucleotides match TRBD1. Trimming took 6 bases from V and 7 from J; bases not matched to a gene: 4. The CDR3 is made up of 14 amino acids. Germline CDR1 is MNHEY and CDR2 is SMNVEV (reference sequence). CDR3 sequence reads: CASRTGQGANIQYF. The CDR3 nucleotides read TGTGCCAGCAGGACGGGACAGGGGGCTAACATTCAGTACTTC.

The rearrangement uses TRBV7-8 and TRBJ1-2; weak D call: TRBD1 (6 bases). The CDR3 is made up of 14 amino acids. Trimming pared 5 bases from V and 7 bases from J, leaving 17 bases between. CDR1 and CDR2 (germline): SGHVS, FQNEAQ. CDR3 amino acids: CASSLEGVMFGYTF. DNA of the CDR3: TGTGCCAGCAGCCTAGAGGGGGTAATGTTTGGCTACACCTTC.

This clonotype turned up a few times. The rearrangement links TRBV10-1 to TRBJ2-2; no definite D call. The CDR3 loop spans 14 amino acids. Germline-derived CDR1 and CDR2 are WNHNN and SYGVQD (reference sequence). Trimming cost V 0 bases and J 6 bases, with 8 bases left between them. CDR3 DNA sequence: TGCGCCAGCAGTGAGTCAACAGTCCCCGGGGAGCTGTTTTTT. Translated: CASSESTVPGELFF.

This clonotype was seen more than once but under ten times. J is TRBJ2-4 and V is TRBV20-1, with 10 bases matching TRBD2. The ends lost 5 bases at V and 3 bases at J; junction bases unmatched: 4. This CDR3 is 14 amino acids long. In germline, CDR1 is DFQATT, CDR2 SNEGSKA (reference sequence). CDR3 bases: TGCAGTGCTCCGCGACTAGCGGGCAAAAACATTCAGTACTTC. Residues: CSAPRLAGKNIQYF.

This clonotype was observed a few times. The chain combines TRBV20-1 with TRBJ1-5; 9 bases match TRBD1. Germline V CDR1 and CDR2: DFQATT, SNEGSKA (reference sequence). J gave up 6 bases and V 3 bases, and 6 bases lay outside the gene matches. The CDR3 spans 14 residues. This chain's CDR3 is CSASSGTGLQPQHF. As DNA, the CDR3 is TGCAGTGCTAGCTCCGGGACAGGGCTTCAGCCCCAGCATTTT.

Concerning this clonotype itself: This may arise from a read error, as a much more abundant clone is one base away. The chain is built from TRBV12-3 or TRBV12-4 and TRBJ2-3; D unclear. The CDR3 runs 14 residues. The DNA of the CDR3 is TGTGCCAGCAGCCCCATGTCTCGCACAGATATGCAGTATTTT. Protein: CASSPMSRTDMQYF.

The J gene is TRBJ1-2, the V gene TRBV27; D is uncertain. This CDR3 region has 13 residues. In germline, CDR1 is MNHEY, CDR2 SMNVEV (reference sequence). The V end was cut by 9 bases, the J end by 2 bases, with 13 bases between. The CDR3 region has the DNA TGTGCCAGTTCCAAACACGTCAACTATGGCTACACCTTC. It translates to CASSKHVNYGYTF.

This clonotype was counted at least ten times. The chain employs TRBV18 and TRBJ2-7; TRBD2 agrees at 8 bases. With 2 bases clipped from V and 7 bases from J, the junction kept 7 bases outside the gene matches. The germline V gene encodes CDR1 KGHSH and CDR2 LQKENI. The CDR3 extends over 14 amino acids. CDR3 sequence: CASSPSAGVGEQYF. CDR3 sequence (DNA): TGTGCCAGCTCACCATCAGCGGGAGTCGGGGAGCAGTACTTC.

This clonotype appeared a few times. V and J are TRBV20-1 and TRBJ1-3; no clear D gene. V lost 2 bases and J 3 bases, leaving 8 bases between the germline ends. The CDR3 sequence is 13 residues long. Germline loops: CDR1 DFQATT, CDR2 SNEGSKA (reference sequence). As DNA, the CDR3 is TGCAGTGCTAGATCACAGCTTGGAAACACCATATATTTT. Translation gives CSARSQLGNTIYF.

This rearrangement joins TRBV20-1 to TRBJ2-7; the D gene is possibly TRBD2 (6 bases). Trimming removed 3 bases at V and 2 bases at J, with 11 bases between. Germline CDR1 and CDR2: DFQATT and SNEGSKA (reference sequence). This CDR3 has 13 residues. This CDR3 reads CSASGLSAYEQYF. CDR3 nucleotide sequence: TGCAGTGCTAGCGGACTATCAGCCTACGAGCAGTACTTC.

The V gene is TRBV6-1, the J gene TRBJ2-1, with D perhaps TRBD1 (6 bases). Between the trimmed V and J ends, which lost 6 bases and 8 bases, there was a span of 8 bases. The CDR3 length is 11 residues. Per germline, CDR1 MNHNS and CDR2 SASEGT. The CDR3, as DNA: TGTGCCAGCAGACAGGGCCATGAGCAGTTCTTC. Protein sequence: CASRQGHEQFF.

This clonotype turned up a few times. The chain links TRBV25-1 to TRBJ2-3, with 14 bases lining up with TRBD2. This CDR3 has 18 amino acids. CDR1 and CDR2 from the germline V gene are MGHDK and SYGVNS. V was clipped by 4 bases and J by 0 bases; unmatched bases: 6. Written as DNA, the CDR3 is TGTGCCAGCAGTGGATGGACTAGCGGGAGGCCTAGCACAGATACGCAGTATTTT. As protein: CASSGWTSGRPSTDTQYF.

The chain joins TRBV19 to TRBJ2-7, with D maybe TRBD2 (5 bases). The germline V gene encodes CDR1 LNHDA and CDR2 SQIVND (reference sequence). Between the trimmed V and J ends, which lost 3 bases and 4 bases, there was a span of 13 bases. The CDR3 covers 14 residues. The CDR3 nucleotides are TGTGCCAGTAGTATCCGGGCTAGCTGGTACGAGCAGTACTTC. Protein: CASSIRASWYEQYF.

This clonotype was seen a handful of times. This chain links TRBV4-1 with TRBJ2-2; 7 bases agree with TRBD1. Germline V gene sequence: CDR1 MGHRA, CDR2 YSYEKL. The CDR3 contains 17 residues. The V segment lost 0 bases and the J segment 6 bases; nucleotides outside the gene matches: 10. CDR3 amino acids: CASSQDKRTGAAGELFF. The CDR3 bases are TGCGCCAGCAGCCAAGATAAACGAACAGGGGCGGCCGGGGAGCTGTTTTTT.

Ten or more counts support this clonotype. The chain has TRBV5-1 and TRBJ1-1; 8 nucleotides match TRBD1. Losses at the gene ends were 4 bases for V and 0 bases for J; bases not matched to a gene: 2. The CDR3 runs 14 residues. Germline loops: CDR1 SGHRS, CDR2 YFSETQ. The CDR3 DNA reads TGCGCCAGCAGCCAACAGGGGGTGAACACTGAAGCTTTCTTT. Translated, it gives CASSQQGVNTEAFF.

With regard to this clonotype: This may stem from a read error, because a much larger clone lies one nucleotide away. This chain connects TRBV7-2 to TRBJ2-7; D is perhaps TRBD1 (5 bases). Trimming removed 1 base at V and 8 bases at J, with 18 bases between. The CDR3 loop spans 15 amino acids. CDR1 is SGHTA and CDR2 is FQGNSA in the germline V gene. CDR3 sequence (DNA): TGTGCCAGCAGCTTAGATTTGAGACAGCCCCCCAAGCAGTACTTC. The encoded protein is CASSLDLRQPPKQYF.

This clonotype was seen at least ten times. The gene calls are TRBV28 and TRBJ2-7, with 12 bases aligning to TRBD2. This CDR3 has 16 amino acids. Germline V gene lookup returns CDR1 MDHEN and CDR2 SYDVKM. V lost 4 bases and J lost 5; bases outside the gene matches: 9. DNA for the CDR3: TGTGCCAGCAGTTCCGGGTCCTGGACTAGCGGGAACGAGCAGTACTTC. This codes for CASSSGSWTSGNEQYF.

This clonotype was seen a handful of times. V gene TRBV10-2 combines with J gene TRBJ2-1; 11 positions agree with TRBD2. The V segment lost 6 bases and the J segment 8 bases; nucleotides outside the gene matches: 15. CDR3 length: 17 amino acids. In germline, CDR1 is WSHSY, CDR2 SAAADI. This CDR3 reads CASSLPLAGDGGDEQFF. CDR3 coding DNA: TGCGCCAGCAGCCTACCACTAGCGGGAGATGGGGGGGATGAGCAGTTCTTC.

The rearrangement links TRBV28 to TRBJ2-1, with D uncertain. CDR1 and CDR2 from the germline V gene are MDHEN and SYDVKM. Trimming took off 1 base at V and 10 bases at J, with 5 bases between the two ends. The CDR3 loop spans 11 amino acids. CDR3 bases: TGTGCCAGCAGTTTATACAGCGAGCAGTTCTTC. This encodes CASSLYSEQFF.

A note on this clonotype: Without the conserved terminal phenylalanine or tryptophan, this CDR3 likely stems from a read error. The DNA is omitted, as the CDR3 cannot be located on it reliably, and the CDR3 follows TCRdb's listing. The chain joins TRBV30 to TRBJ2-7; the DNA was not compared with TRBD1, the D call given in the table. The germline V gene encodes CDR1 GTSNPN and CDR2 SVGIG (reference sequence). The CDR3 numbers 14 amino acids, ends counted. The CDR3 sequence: CAWSVGDRTYEQCL.

The CDR3 spells CASSGRTSRDESSYNEQFF. The CDR3 DNA reads TGTGCCAGCAGCGGAAGGACTAGTCGGGATGAAAGCTCCTACAATGAGCAGTTCTTC. The genes are TRBV7-9 and TRBJ2-1, with 7 bases lining up with TRBD2. Germline V gene sequence: CDR1 SEHNR, CDR2 FQNEAQ (reference sequence). V lost 5 bases to trimming and J lost 0 bases; unmatched junction nucleotides: 16. The CDR3 is made up of 19 amino acids.

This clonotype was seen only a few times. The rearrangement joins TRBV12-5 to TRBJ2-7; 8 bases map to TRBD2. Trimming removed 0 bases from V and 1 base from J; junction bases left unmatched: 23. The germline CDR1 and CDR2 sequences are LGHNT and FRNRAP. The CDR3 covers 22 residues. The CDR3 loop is CASGLVVRVGDIAGKCSYEQYF. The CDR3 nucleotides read TGTGCTAGTGGTTTGGTAGTCAGGGTAGGGGATATAGCGGGAAAGTGTTCCTACGAGCAGTACTTC. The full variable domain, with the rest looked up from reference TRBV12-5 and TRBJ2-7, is DARVTQTPRHKVTEMGQEVTMRCQPILGHNTVFWYRQTMMQGLELLAYFRNRAPLDDSGMPKDRFSAEMPDATLATLKIQPSEPRDSAVYFCASGLVVRVGDIAGKCSYEQYFGPGTRLTVT.

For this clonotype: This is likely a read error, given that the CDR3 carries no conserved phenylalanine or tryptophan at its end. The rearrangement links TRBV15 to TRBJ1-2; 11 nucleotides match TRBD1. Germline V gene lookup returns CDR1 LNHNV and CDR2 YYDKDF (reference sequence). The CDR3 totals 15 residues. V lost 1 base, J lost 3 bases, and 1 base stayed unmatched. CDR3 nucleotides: TGTGCCACCAGCAGAGGGACAGGGGGCCACTATGGCTACACCCTC. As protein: CATSRGTGGHYGYTL.

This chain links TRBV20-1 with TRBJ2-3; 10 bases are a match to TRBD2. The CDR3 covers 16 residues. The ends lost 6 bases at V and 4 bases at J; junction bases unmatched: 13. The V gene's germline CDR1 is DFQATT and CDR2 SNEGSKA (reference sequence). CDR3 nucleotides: TGCAGTGCAGTGAGCGGGAGGGCCACGTTCTCAGATACGCAGTATTTT. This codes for CSAVSGRATFSDTQYF.